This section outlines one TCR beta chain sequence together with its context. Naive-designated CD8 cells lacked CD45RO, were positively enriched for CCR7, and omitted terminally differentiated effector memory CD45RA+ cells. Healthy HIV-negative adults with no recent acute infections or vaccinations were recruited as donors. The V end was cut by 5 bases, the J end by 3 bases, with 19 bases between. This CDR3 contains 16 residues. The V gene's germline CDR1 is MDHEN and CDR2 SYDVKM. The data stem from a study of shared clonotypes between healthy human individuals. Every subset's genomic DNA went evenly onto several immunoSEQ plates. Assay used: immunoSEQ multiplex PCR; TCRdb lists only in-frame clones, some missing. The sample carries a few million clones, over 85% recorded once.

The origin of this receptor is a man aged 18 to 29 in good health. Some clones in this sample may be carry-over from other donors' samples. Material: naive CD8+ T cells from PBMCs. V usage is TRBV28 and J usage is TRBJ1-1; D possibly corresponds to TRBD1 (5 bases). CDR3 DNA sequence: TGTGCCAGCAGTGTGTACCGACAGTTTTTTGACACTGAAGCTTTCTTT. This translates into CASSVYRQFFDTEAFF.